This T cell receptor (beta chain) derives from a study of cytomegalovirus exposure and HLA in healthy donors. About this clone itself: No antigen is known for it.

Study-level findings and limits: In a later analysis, several top co-occurrence clusters appeared linked to parvovirus B19, influenza, CMV and Epstein-Barr virus.

Germline CDR1 reads KGHSH; CDR2 reads LQKENI. The V and J ends lost 1 base and 6 bases respectively, with 7 bases between them. The CDR3 is made up of 12 amino acids. This PCR relied on a set of 60 Vbeta primers and 13 Jbeta primers. Libraries were prepared by immunoSEQ multiplex PCR; TCRdb keeps only in-frame clonotypes and omits some of them. The sample consists of 100,000 or so clones, about 75% of them appearing once. The chain recombines TRBV18 with TRBJ2-7; D gene uncertain. The material sequenced was PBMCs. This receptor was taken from a middle-aged man in good health and CMV-seronegative. The CDR3 DNA sequence: TGTGCCAGCTCACCACGGAGCGCCGAGCAGTACTTC. Protein sequence: CASSPRSAEQYF.